This T cell receptor beta chain stems from a study of T cells in Graves' hyperthyroidism and ophthalmopathy (dated by TCRdb to about 2019). As for the study more broadly: Peripheral blood samples were taken at the time of initial diagnosis, prior to any treatment. To identify distinguishing TCR V-J signatures, a discovery cohort of some 99 patients was used, comprising 43 with Graves' ophthalmopathy and about 59 with stable Graves' hyperthyroidism. An independent validation cohort of about 19 hyperthyroidism patients and 17 patients who later progressed to ophthalmopathy tested prospective prediction of ophthalmopathy. The 95 to 100 discovery patients were randomly divided into training and test sets at a 7:3 ratio. Thyroid tissue and blood T-cell repertoires from about six Graves' hyperthyroidism patients were also compared in the study. After blood sampling, hyperthyroidism patients were treated with methimazole at a starting dose of 30 mg daily, and ophthalmopathy patients were treated with high-dose intravenous methylprednisolone. According to the paper, TCR Vbeta CDR3 sequencing was carried out on more than 120 peripheral blood samples, which came from 40 to 45 ophthalmopathy, some 73 hyperthyroidism and about 17 progressor patients. Here is what the overall study found, with its caveats: Sample size was not statistically predetermined, and blinding of investigators to group allocation was not performed. Most expanded thyroid clonotypes (frequency above 0.001) were also detected in blood, a finding suggesting that blood repertoires may reflect thyroid immune responses. In validation, the model predicted progression to ophthalmopathy with approximately 71% sensitivity and around 72% specificity, a median of roughly seven months before onset. Ophthalmopathy was separated from stable hyperthyroidism by a 13 V-J signature model, with around 90% sensitivity and about 81% specificity obtained in cross-validation and 80%/75% obtained in testing.

Amplification of TCR beta CDR3 regions was carried out from RNA transcripts. The first round of RT-PCR for the TCR CDR3 was performed with the HTBI primer set and the Qiagen OneStep RT-PCR kit. Libraries were constructed in a second round of multiplex PCR, after which size selection and purification were carried out. Libraries were sequenced paired-end with 100 bp reads on an Illumina HiSeq2000. The authors' analysis ran thus. SOAPnuke was used to process the raw data, throwing out any read that contained adapters or uncalled bases, had a mean Phred below 15, or lacked an exact constant-primer or identifier match. COPE v1.2.5 was used to merge the high-quality paired reads, and each unique nucleotide sequence was defined as a clonotype. MiTCR v1.1 was used to align the clonotypes against IMGT TRBV, TRBD and TRBJ reference segments. The analysis included only V-J combinations with a frequency above 0.0001, which together covered 99.2% of the repertoires. The TCS score was defined as F50 (clonal expansion) divided by E x V (chaos), with BLOSUM62-based TCRdist calculated between CDR3 peptides within each V-J. Welch's t-statistics and random forest reduced roughly 500 V-J features to 13, which were used in a naive Bayes classifier (R e1071). TCRdb trimmed public reads at Q25 via fastp, called clones via MiXCR and kept in-frame beta chains. Entries that share a CDR3 protein sequence are merged under the most common genes and DNA. It is TCRdb's table, rather than the study itself, that gives the V and J calls and clone size. Counted in this sample were some 440,000 distinct CDR3 sequences; about a sixth of them appeared once. Of the sample, approximately 7.5% falls within the top ten clones.

This clonotype was counted ten times or more. Its antigen specificity is not known. No quality values exist for individual bases; no much larger clone is one base distant. Graves' hyperthyroidism was defined as stable when no progression to ophthalmopathy occurred over 18 months of follow-up. Hyperthyroidism patients were newly diagnosed, with disease duration under 2 months, and aged 18 to 65 years. Patients with uncontrolled infections, other autoimmune diseases, pregnancy or lactation were excluded. Diagnoses relied on clinical symptoms, serum thyroxine and TRAb, thyroid ultrasound and orbital computed tomography. PBMCs were separated from about 10 ml of fresh peripheral blood using Ficoll-Paque density gradient centrifugation. Total RNA was extracted using Trizol reagent, and RNA quality was assessed on an Agilent 2100 Bioanalyzer. Inclusive of the bounding cysteine and phenylalanine, the CDR3 is 15 residues long. Only CDR3 DNA remains: 45 bases, in frame from the first base. For this chain, trimming is 3 bases at the V end and 4 bases at the J end, and the number of junction bases without a gene match is 7. The germline V gene sets CDR1 to MNHNS and CDR2 to SASEGT.

The sequenced sample consisted of blood. Recombination joined TRBV6-1 with TRBJ2-7, with 9 middle bases fitting TRBD1. This sequence was found in a woman aged 18-35 years with Graves' hyperthyroidism. The DNA sequence is given as TGTGCCAGCAGTGACCCGACAGGGGGGAGTTACGAGCAGTACTTC. It is translated as CASSDPTGGSYEQYF.